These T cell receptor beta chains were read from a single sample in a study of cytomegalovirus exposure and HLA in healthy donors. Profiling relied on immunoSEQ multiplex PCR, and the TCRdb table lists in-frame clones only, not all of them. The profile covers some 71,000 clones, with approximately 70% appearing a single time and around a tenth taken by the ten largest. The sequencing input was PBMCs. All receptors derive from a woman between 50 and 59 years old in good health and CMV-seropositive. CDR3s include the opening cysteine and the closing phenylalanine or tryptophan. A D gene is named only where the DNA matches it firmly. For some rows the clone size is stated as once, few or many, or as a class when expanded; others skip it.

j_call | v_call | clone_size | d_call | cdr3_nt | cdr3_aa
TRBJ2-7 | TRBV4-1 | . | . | TGCGCCAGCAGCCACGTAAACAGGGGGGGGGACGACGAGCAGTACTTC | CASSHVNRGGDDEQYF
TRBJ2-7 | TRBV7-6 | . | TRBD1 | TGTGCCAGCAGCACCGACAGGGGGCTGGTTTACGAGCAGTACTTC | CASSTDRGLVYEQYF
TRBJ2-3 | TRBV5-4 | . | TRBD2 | TGTGCCAGCGCCATGGAGGGGACTAGCGGACCCACAGATACGCAGTATTTT | CASAMEGTSGPTDTQYF
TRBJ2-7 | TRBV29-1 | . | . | TGCAGCGTTGATAAGCAGGGCTCCTACGAGCAGTACTTC | CSVDKQGSYEQYF
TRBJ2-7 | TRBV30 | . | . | TGTGCCTGGAGTGTATACAGCAGTTTTGGCGAGCAGTACTTC | CAWSVYSSFGEQYF
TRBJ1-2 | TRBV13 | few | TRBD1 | TGTGCCAGCAGCCTTAGACAGGGGGAAAATGGCTACACCTTC | CASSLRQGENGYTF
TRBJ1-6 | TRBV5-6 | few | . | TGTGCCAGCAGCTTGGGGGGGCGCAATTCACCCCTCCACTTT | CASSLGGRNSPLHF
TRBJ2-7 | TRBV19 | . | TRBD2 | TGTGCCAGTAGTACTAGCGGGAGGGAGCAGTACTTC | CASSTSGREQYF
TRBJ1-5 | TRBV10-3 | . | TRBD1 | TGTGCCATCAGTCTAGACAGGGAGAATCAGCCCCAGCATTTT | CAISLDRENQPQHF
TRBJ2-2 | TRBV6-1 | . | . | TGTGCCAGCACCAGGACATTTCCGAACACCGGGGAGCTGTTTTTT | CASTRTFPNTGELFF
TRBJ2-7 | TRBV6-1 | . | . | TGTGCCAGCAGTTTACCGACAGGCCTCTACGAGCAGTACTTC | CASSLPTGLYEQYF
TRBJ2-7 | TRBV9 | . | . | TGTGCCAGCAGCGGAAGGGACAACGCCTACGAGCAGTACTTC | CASSGRDNAYEQYF
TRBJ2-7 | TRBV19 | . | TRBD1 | TGTGCCAGTAGTTTGGGGACAGGTGCCTACGAGCAGTACTTC | CASSLGTGAYEQYF
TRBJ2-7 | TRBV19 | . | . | TGTGCCAGTAGCTTAGGGGGAACCGCCGACTACGAGCAGTACTTC | CASSLGGTADYEQYF
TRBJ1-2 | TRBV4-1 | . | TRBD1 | TGCGCCAGCAGCTTGGGGACAGGAACTCACTATGGCTACACCTTC | CASSLGTGTHYGYTF